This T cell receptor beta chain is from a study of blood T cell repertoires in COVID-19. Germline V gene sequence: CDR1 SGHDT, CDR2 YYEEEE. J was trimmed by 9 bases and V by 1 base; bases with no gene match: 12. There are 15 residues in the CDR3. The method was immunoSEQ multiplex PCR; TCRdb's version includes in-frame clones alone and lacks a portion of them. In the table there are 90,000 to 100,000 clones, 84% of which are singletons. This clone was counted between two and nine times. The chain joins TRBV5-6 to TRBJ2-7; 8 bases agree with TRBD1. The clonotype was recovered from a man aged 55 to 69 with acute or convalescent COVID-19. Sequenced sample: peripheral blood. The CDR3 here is CASSLYAAGGRGQYV. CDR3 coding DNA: TGTGCCAGCAGCTTGTACGCGGCAGGGGGCCGCGGGCAGTACGTC.